The 17 T cell receptor beta chains in this list originate from one sample, sequenced in a study of blood T cell repertoires in COVID-19. Assay used: immunoSEQ multiplex PCR; TCRdb lists only in-frame clones, some missing. The sample contains roughly 200,000 clones, around four fifths of which appear only once. Sample: peripheral blood. Source of these receptors: a man in his forties with active or convalescent COVID-19.

The chain recombines TRBV7-9 with TRBJ1-2, with 7 bases matching TRBD1. Trimming cost V 5 bases and J 1 base; bases outside gene matches: 4. CDR1 and CDR2 from the germline V gene are SEHNR and FQNEAQ (reference sequence). The CDR3 extends over 14 amino acids. Here the CDR3 reads CASSLGQNNYGYTF. For the CDR3, the DNA is TGTGCCAGCAGCCTGGGACAGAATAACTATGGCTACACCTTC.

This clone was counted once. The rearrangement uses TRBV3-1 (or the pseudogene TRBV3-2) and TRBJ2-7; no definite D call. V dropped 0 bases and J dropped 3 bases, with 9 bases sitting between them. The CDR3 extends over 14 amino acids. Germline V gives CDR1 LGHDT, CDR2 YNNKEL (reference sequence). The CDR3 DNA follows: TGTGCCAGCAGCCAAGATGCGGAAAACTACGAGCAGTACTTC. Protein product: CASSQDAENYEQYF.

The genes are TRBV6-5 and TRBJ1-3, with D hard to call. The CDR3 is 15 amino acids. Germline V gene data show CDR1 as MNHEY and CDR2 as SVGAGI. Trimming shortened V by 6 bases and J by 0 bases, and 12 bases separated the two germline ends. CDR3 residues: CASSRWRNSGNTIYF. DNA for the CDR3: TGTGCCAGCAGCAGGTGGCGAAACTCTGGAAACACCATATATTTT.

The rearrangement joins TRBV30 to TRBJ1-4, with D perhaps TRBD1 (5 bases). Germline assignment: CDR1 GTSNPN and CDR2 SVGIG (reference sequence). The CDR3 spans 11 residues. The germline V and J ends were trimmed by 2 bases and 17 bases, with 15 bases remaining between them. In nucleotides, the CDR3 is TGTGCCTGGAGTTTTGGGGGGGACGTATTTTTT. Protein product: CAWSFGGDVFF.

This chain joins TRBV19 and TRBJ2-3, with 11 bases fitting TRBD1. The V segment lost 0 bases and the J segment 4 bases; nucleotides outside the gene matches: 3. Germline CDR1 reads LNHDA; CDR2 reads SQIVND (reference sequence). This CDR3 has 16 amino acids. The DNA of the CDR3 is TGTGCCAGTAGTATAGATAGGGGACAGGGGGCAGATACGCAGTATTTT. This codes for CASSIDRGQGADTQYF.

This clone has just a few counts. The V and J genes are TRBV2 and TRBJ1-2, with D unclear. Germline CDR1 is SNHLY and CDR2 is FYNNEI. This CDR3 contains 14 residues. V lost 8 bases to trimming and J lost 4 bases, with 17 bases between them. CDR3 nucleotide sequence: TGTGCCAGCGATGGGCCGGAGGCGAGCTATGGCTACACCTTC. It codes for CASDGPEASYGYTF.

The chain is built from TRBV24-1 and TRBJ2-7, with a weak D call TRBD1 (6 bases). V gave up 4 bases and J gave up 1 base, with 7 bases separating them. Germline V lookup: CDR1 KGHDR, CDR2 SFDVKD. The CDR3 is 13 amino acids. This chain's CDR3 is CATSEGASYEQYF. As DNA, the CDR3 is TGTGCCACCAGTGAGGGGGCGTCCTACGAGCAGTACTTC.

The chain uses TRBV19 and TRBJ2-3, with D tentatively TRBD2 (5 bases). Germline CDR1 and CDR2: LNHDA and SQIVND (reference sequence). V was clipped by 6 bases and J by 2 bases, with 9 bases between them. The CDR3 totals 13 residues. The CDR3 DNA is TGTGCCAGTAGAGCGGTTGCCACAGATACGCAGTATTTT. Translation gives CASRAVATDTQYF.

In its sample, this clone was seen many times. The rearrangement uses TRBV7-9 and TRBJ1-4; D is uncertain. The CDR3 covers 11 residues. The V and J ends lost 3 bases and 8 bases respectively, with 4 bases between them. Germline V gene lookup returns CDR1 SEHNR and CDR2 FQNEAQ (reference sequence). CDR3 coding DNA: TGTGCCAGCAGCTTTTTAGAAAAACTGTTTTTT. Protein: CASSFLEKLFF.

Here the CDR3 reads CASSIAGGQGSYEQYF. DNA for the CDR3: TGTGCCAGTAGTATTGCCGGGGGACAGGGGTCCTACGAGCAGTACTTC. The gene calls are TRBV19 and TRBJ2-7, with 10 positions matching TRBD1. Germline CDR1 LNHDA, CDR2 SQIVND (reference sequence). Losses at the gene ends were 3 bases for V and 1 base for J; bases not matched to a gene: 6. The CDR3 contains 16 residues.

The chain recombines TRBV30 with TRBJ1-3; tentatively, D is TRBD1 (6 bases). V was clipped by 3 bases and J by 2 bases, with 17 bases between them. CDR1 and CDR2 (germline): GTSNPN, SVGIG (reference sequence). CDR3 length: 16 amino acids. The CDR3: CAWSGGASGPGNTIYF. The DNA for the CDR3 is TGTGCCTGGAGCGGGGGGGCATCCGGGCCTGGAAACACCATATATTTT.

The chain uses TRBV6-2 or TRBV6-3 and TRBJ2-6; D is ambiguous. V lost 3 bases and J lost 5, with 17 bases in between. Germline loops: CDR1 MNHEY, CDR2 SVGEGT. The CDR3 contains 17 residues. The CDR3 region is CASSYRQFSERANVLTF. As DNA, the CDR3 is TGTGCCAGCAGTTATCGTCAGTTCAGCGAGCGGGCCAACGTCCTGACTTTC.

The gene calls are TRBV19 and TRBJ2-7; possible D gene TRBD1, 6 bases. V was pared by 5 bases and J by 3 bases, with 14 bases between. The CDR3 contains 14 residues. Per the germline V gene, CDR1 is LNHDA and CDR2 is SQIVND (reference sequence). CDR3 bases: TGTGCCAGTAGTCCCCCCGGACAGAACTACGAGCAGTACTTC. It translates to CASSPPGQNYEQYF.

The chain employs TRBV10-3 and TRBJ2-3; TRBD1 is a possible D gene (5 bases). This CDR3 has 13 residues. Germline CDR1 and CDR2: ENHRY and SYGVKD. The V gene lost 5 bases and the J gene lost 6 bases, with 12 bases spanning the gap. As DNA, the CDR3 is TGTGCCATCAGTAGCCCCCCAGGGGATACGCAGTATTTT. Amino acids: CAISSPPGDTQYF.

The chain employs TRBV3-1 (or the pseudogene TRBV3-2) and TRBJ2-2; D possibly corresponds to TRBD2 (6 bases). Germline CDR1 reads LGHDT; CDR2 reads YNNKEL (reference sequence). V gave up 6 bases and J gave up 8 bases, with 10 bases separating them. The CDR3 loop spans 12 amino acids. The CDR3 spells CASREGRGELFF. The DNA for the CDR3 is TGTGCCAGCAGGGAGGGTAGGGGGGAGCTGTTTTTT.

The chain has TRBV3-1 (or the pseudogene TRBV3-2) and TRBJ1-6; 7 nucleotides agree with TRBD1. The CDR3 runs 16 residues. Unmatched junction bases numbered 6, after V lost 0 bases and J lost 7 bases. Germline V CDR1 and CDR2: LGHDT, YNNKEL (reference sequence). The DNA of the CDR3 is TGTGCCAGCAGCCAAGAACGCGGCAGGGGGAATTCACCCCTCCACTTT. Protein: CASSQERGRGNSPLHF.

The chain is built from TRBV7-2 and TRBJ2-2, with 8 bases aligning to TRBD2. The CDR3 totals 16 residues. The ends lost 5 bases at V and 1 base at J; junction bases unmatched: 6. Germline V gene data show CDR1 as SGHTA and CDR2 as FQGNSA. The CDR3 region is CASSQRLAMNTGELFF. As DNA, the CDR3 is TGTGCCAGCAGCCAGCGACTAGCGATGAACACCGGGGAGCTGTTTTTT.